This TCR beta chain came from a study of naive and memory T cell subsets. Study-level results: In naive cells, over 85% of TCR sequences were seen only once. RNA-based TCR counts may shift with T cell activation and differentiation.

Ten or more counts support this clonotype. As yet, its antigen is unknown. V was trimmed by 3 bases and J by 4 bases, leaving 12 bases between them. This CDR3 comprises 14 residues. CDR1 and CDR2 from the germline V gene are SQVTM and ANQGSEA. Two oligonucleotides, mixed equimolar, formed the beta constant-region primer covering TRBC1 and TRBC2. Nested alpha and beta constant-region primers with the SP2 primer drove four PCR rounds on ligated cDNA. Via MiXCR, TCRdb re-called the UMI-ligation and nested PCR reads, giving one row per CDR3 protein. Of approximately 80,000 distinct CDR3 sequences in the sample, 8% to 9.5% are singletons; the top ten hold 1.2%.

This clonotype was sampled from a human donor in good health. V and J are TRBV29-1 and TRBJ2-2; TRBD2 is a possible D gene (5 bases). Sequencing was done on a sample of naive CD8+ T cells from blood. For the CDR3, the DNA is TGCAGCGTTGAGCGAGGGTACGGCACCGGGGAGCTGTTTTTT. It encodes CSVERGYGTGELFF.